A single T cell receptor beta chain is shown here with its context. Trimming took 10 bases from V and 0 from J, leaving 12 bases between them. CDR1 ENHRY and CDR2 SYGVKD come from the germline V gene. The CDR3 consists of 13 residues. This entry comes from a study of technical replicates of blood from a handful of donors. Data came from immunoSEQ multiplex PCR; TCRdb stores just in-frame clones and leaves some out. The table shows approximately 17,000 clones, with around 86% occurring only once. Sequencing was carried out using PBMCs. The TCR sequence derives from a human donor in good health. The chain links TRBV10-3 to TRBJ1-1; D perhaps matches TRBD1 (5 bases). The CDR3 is CATSGGMNTEAFF. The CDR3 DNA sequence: TGTGCCACCAGCGGGGGGATGAACACTGAAGCTTTCTTT.